The text below deals with one TCR beta chain. As yet, its antigen is unknown. The CDR3 is 17 residues long. Germline V gives CDR1 MGHRA, CDR2 YSYEKL. The V and J ends lost 1 base and 8 bases respectively, with 20 bases between them. Libraries were prepared by immunoSEQ multiplex PCR; TCRdb keeps only in-frame clonotypes and omits some of them. The table includes under 40,000 clones, just over 95% detected once. These data belong to a study of monozygotic twins with cystic fibrosis. Study context: Around 3 micrograms of fragmented DNA underwent about 14 PCR cycles for library preparation.

General study findings and limits: Nucleotide-identical clonotype sharing was significantly higher within monozygotic CF twin pairs than between unrelated CF individuals. Co-twins had the most similar V usage for 13 of 16 pairs, J for 8.

Specimen: blood. V is TRBV4-1 and J is TRBJ1-4, with D tentatively TRBD1 (6 bases). This clonotype was obtained from a girl aged 2 to 9 with cystic fibrosis. Here the CDR3 DNA reads TGCGCCAGCAGCCAAGCTCTTTTTGCAGGGGCTCGGGAAAAACTGTTTTTT. It yields the protein CASSQALFAGAREKLFF.